This T cell receptor (beta chain) was obtained from a study of T cells expressing NK-cell markers. UMIs accompanied the 5'RACE template switching by which TCR beta cDNA was made. TCRdb reanalyzed the 5' RACE reads and collapses them to one entry per CDR3 protein, without DNA. The repertoire table contains hundreds of thousands of distinct CDR3 sequences. Germline assignment: CDR1 KGHDR and CDR2 SFDVKD. The CDR3 runs 16 residues. Study results and limitations: Leadership of the CD3+CD56-NKG2C+ fraction also belonged to these clonotypes in several donors. Roughly 1.0-7.0% of CD8+ T cells in about 6 donors belonged to dominant NKG2C+ clonotypes.

In regard to this clonotype: Its specificity is not known.

The V call is TRBV24-1, the J call TRBJ2-3; TCRdb calls TRBD1, which cannot be checked without DNA. The sequenced sample consisted of blood T cells: a sorted CD56 or NKG2C T cell subset, CD4+ or CD8+ T cells, or bulk PBMC T cells (not recorded which). The sequence was obtained from a man aged 18-75 years in good health. CDR3 region: CATSDYVAGRTDTQYF.